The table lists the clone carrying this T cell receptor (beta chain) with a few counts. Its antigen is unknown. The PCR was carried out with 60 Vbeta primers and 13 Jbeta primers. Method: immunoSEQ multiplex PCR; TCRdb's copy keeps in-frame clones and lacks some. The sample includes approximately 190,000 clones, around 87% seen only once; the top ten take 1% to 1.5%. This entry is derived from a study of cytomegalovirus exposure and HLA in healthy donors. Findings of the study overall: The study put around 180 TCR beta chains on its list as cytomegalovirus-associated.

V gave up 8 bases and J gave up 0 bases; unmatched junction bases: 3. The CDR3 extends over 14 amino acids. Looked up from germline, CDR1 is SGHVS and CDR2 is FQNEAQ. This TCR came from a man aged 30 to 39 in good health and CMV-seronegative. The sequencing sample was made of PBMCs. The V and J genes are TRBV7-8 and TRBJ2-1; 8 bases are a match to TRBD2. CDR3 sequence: CASLAGSSYNEQFF. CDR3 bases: TGTGCCAGCCTAGCGGGTAGCTCCTACAATGAGCAGTTCTTC.